The rows below give T cell receptor beta chains drawn from one sample of a study of blood T cell repertoires in COVID-19. Generated by immunoSEQ multiplex PCR, the TCRdb table keeps only in-frame clones and is missing some. The table lists some 320,000 clones, around 87% of them singletons. Sequencing used PBMCs or T cells enriched from blood (not recorded which). These receptors all stem from a woman aged 25 to 45 who had recovered from COVID-19. The CDR3 runs from the conserved cysteine through the conserved F or W. D genes are given only for firm matches. A clone size is listed for some rows: how often the clone was seen (once, few, many), or a class if it is expanded.

TRBV5-4,.,.,TRBJ1-1,TGTGCCAGCAGGGAAGGGGCCGAGCTAGTACTAAACACTGAAGCTTTCTTT,CASREGAELVLNTEAFF
TRBV19,.,.,TRBJ2-3,TGTGCCAGTAGTATCCCGGGGATGGATACGCAGTATTTT,CASSIPGMDTQYF
TRBV15,.,TRBD1,TRBJ1-2,TGTGCCACCAGCAGAGAAGACAGGGTCCATGGCTACACCTTC,CATSREDRVHGYTF
TRBV7-6,.,TRBD1,TRBJ1-1,TGTGCCAGCAGACGAGGACAGGGGGCGATAAACACTGAAGCTTTCTTT,CASRRGQGAINTEAFF
TRBV5-1,.,TRBD1,TRBJ1-2,TGCGCCAGCAGCTGGGGGGTCCCAGGGGGAGGAAACTATGGCTACACCTTC,CASSWGVPGGGNYGYTF
TRBV11-2,.,.,TRBJ1-2,TGTGCCAGCGAGAGTAACTATGGCTACACCTTC,CASESNYGYTF
TRBV19,.,.,TRBJ1-6,TGTGCCAGTAGTCTCCCGGGAGAGGATTCACCCCTCCACTTT,CASSLPGEDSPLHF
TRBV12-3/TRBV12-4,.,.,TRBJ1-3,TGTGCCAGCAGTTTGTTAGAAAACACCATATATTTT,CASSLLENTIYF
TRBV28,.,.,TRBJ1-1,TGTGCCAGCGGGTCAGACTTTATGTACACTGAAGCTTTCTTT,CASGSDFMYTEAFF
TRBV7-9,.,.,TRBJ1-4,TGTGCCAGCGGAGCACCGGGGAAGAGCGAAAAACTGTTTTTT,CASGAPGKSEKLFF
TRBV27,.,.,TRBJ2-1,TGTGCCAGCAGTTTATTAGACAATGAGCAGTTCTTC,CASSLLDNEQFF
TRBV24-1,.,TRBD1,TRBJ1-6,TGTGCCACCAGGGACAGGGCAAATTCACCCCTCCACTTT,CATRDRANSPLHF
TRBV5-1,.,TRBD1,TRBJ1-4,TGCGCCAGCAGCTCGGGACAGCCGAATGAAAAACTGTTTTTT,CASSSGQPNEKLFF
TRBV5-1,once,TRBD1,TRBJ1-1,TGCGCCAGCAGCCTAAGACAGGGGGCAGACACTGAAGCTTTCTTT,CASSLRQGADTEAFF
TRBV4-1,once,TRBD1,TRBJ1-1,TGCGCCAGCAGCCAACGGACAGGGACAAACACTGAAGCTTTCTTT,CASSQRTGTNTEAFF
TRBV9,.,.,TRBJ1-3,TGTGCCAGCAGCACGGGACACTCGTCTGGAAACACCATATATTTT,CASSTGHSSGNTIYF
TRBV6-5,few,.,TRBJ2-5,TGTGCCAGCAGTTACTCGCAGGGGCACCAAGAGACCCAGTACTTC,CASSYSQGHQETQYF
TRBV6-2/TRBV6-3,.,.,TRBJ2-5,TGTGCCAGCAGCCCCACCGGGATCCAAGAGACCCAGTACTTC,CASSPTGIQETQYF
TRBV4-1,.,.,TRBJ1-3,TGCGCCAGCAGCCAAGTCCCAGTCACACCTCGACAGTTTGTGTACACCATATATTTT,CASSQVPVTPRQFVYTIYF
TRBV11-3,.,TRBD1,TRBJ2-1,TGTGCCAGCAGCCTGGGACAGTACAATGAGCAGTTCTTC,CASSLGQYNEQFF